This T cell receptor beta chain originates from a study of cytomegalovirus exposure and HLA in healthy donors. Study overall: There were 100 million to 120 million unique TCR beta sequences, drawn from 150 million to 200 million T cells, in an earlier analysis.

The V gene end was trimmed by 0 bases and the J gene end by 1 base; junction bases not matched to a gene: 4. Per the germline V gene, CDR1 is SGDLS and CDR2 is YYNGEE. The CDR3 consists of 16 residues. The PCR used 60 Vbeta and 13 Jbeta primers. Sequencing used immunoSEQ multiplex PCR; TCRdb keeps in-frame clones, though not all of them. The sample records 130,000 or so clones, 77% being singletons. This clonotype originated in a young man in good health and CMV-seropositive. The sequencing input was PBMCs. J is TRBJ2-3 and V is TRBV9; 8 bases are shared with TRBD2. The CDR3, as DNA: TGTGCCAGCAGCGTAGCGGCGGGGGGCCGCACAGATACGCAGTATTTT. This encodes CASSVAAGGRTDTQYF.